This TCR beta chain was documented in a study of CD8 T cells in Susac syndrome. Sequencing of TCR beta was performed on blood CD8+ T cells and on blood CD4+ T cells. RNA in amounts of roughly 0.5 to 1 ug was reverse transcribed with random hexamers. Amplification of TCR beta CDR3 used immunoSEQ multiplex PCR across 54 Vbeta and 13 Jbeta. TCRdb re-analysed the immunoSEQ multiplex PCR reads in MiXCR, keeping a single row per CDR3 protein. The profile shows about 100,000 distinct CDR3 sequences, around 95% of them singletons. Study outcomes and limitations: The authors acknowledged that their TCR sequencing and HLA analysis involved a relatively small number of individuals.

This CDR3 is 13 amino acids long. With 3 bases removed from V and 3 bases from J, the gap between germline ends came to 9 bases. From germline, CDR1 is DFQATT and CDR2 SNEGSKA (reference sequence). On this clonotype itself: The antigen is undetermined.

V gene TRBV20-1 combines with J gene TRBJ2-1; D may match TRBD1 or TRBD2 (5 bases each). This clonotype originated in a human donor with Susac syndrome. Sample: CD8+ T cells from PBMCs. The CDR3 spells CSASAGSYNEQFF. The CDR3 bases are TGCAGTGCTAGTGCAGGGAGCTACAATGAGCAGTTCTTC.